A selection of T cell receptor beta chains follows, all from one sample in a study of shared clonotypes between healthy human individuals. Repertoires were generated with immunoSEQ multiplex PCR, while TCRdb's copy carries only in-frame clones and drops some. The sample carries about 520,000 clones, approximately 78% recorded once. The sample consisted of PBMCs. Receptors originate from a woman in her thirties or forties in good health. Some clones in this sample may be carry-over from other donors' samples. Both conserved end residues are part of each CDR3.

V gene	J gene	CDR3 protein
TRBV7-3	TRBJ2-1	CASSPNPRTSSGEQFF
TRBV30	TRBJ1-2	CAWSALGGVPNYGYTF
TRBV15	TRBJ2-7	CATAGLVGTAPYEQYF
TRBV9	TRBJ2-7	CASSVGDRGLGEQYF
TRBV28	TRBJ2-5	CASLGASGSLETQYF
TRBV7-2	TRBJ2-7	CASSLGSGGSSYEQYF
TRBV2	TRBJ1-4	CASSVTRSNEKLFF
TRBV10-3	TRBJ2-3	CAISEPGLVGADTQYF
TRBV30	TRBJ2-7	CAWIPLAGGEQYF
TRBV5-4	TRBJ2-5	CASSAPGVGETQYF
TRBV4-3	TRBJ1-4	CASSQGVRSGNEKLFF
TRBV4-1	TRBJ2-7	CTSSQDSTRTGRTDEQYF
TRBV19	TRBJ1-4	CASRTAGATNEKLFF
TRBV27	TRBJ1-1	CASSLYGLAEAFF
TRBV15	TRBJ1-1	CATSVRSGTAFGTEAFF
TRBV9	TRBJ2-1	CASSALEGLANNEQFF
TRBV30	TRBJ2-5	CAWSPGQGAQETQYF
TRBV5-6	TRBJ2-5	CASRGWGQETQYF
TRBV28	TRBJ1-5	CASSSPGQPQHF
TRBV14	TRBJ2-7	CASSQAGSPYEQYF
TRBV4-2	TRBJ2-7	CASSQDQIHRDISYEQYF
TRBV30	TRBJ1-1	CAWSVRSRGNTEAFF
TRBV11-1	TRBJ2-7	CASSRPGTSGSTEQYF
TRBV7-9	TRBJ2-3	CASSLSGSTDTQYF
TRBV11-2	TRBJ2-7	CASSLTSGTSEQYF
TRBV7-3	TRBJ2-1	CASSLSGTSGNEQFF
TRBV19	TRBJ1-4	CASSIRQGVDEKLFF
TRBV5-1	TRBJ2-3	CASSFTGGTDTQYF
TRBV19	TRBJ2-5	CASSIEAGQETQYF
TRBV6-5	TRBJ2-3	CASSYEGGSGDTQYF
TRBV18	TRBJ2-2	CASSRVRGQTGELFF
TRBV7-2	TRBJ1-2	CASSSPGGDRGYGYTF
TRBV7-9	TRBJ1-1	CASSPAGQGITEAFF
TRBV7-9	TRBJ2-1	CASSLGTSGSYNEQFF